The rows below give T cell receptor beta chains drawn from one sample of a study of cytomegalovirus exposure and HLA in healthy donors. TCRdb's copy holds only in-frame clones and misses some; the assay was immunoSEQ multiplex PCR. The sample consists of approximately 170,000 clones, over 70% of them appearing once. Sequencing was carried out using PBMCs. These receptors were collected from a boy between 2 and 15 years old in good health and CMV-seronegative. CDR3s include the opening cysteine and the closing phenylalanine or tryptophan. Fields, in order: CDR3 length, J gene, V gene, D gene, clone size, CDR3 protein, CDR3 DNA. D genes are given only for firm matches. Expanded clones get a size class; other rows say once, few or many, or leave the size out.

len: 16; j_gene: TRBJ2-7; v_gene: TRBV7-2; d_gene: -; abundance: -; CDR3aa: CASSELRAGSSYEQYF; CDR3nt: TGTGCCAGCAGCGAGTTAAGGGCTGGGAGCTCCTACGAGCAGTACTTC
len: 14; j_gene: TRBJ2-1; v_gene: TRBV5-1; d_gene: -; abundance: -; CDR3aa: CASSAGGQDNEQFF; CDR3nt: TGCGCCAGCAGCGCAGGGGGGCAGGACAATGAGCAGTTCTTC
len: 15; j_gene: TRBJ1-2; v_gene: TRBV5-4; d_gene: -; abundance: -; CDR3aa: CASSLWGGGDYGYTF; CDR3nt: TGTGCCAGCAGCTTGTGGGGGGGCGGAGACTATGGCTACACCTTC
len: 14; j_gene: TRBJ2-5; v_gene: TRBV11-3; d_gene: -; abundance: few; CDR3aa: CASSLERQGETQYF; CDR3nt: TGTGCCAGCAGCTTAGAACGACAAGGAGAGACCCAGTACTTC
len: 13; j_gene: TRBJ2-1; v_gene: TRBV14; d_gene: TRBD2; abundance: -; CDR3aa: CATRTSGGSEQFF; CDR3nt: TGTGCCACCCGGACTAGCGGAGGAAGTGAGCAGTTCTTC
len: 15; j_gene: TRBJ1-6; v_gene: TRBV7-9; d_gene: TRBD1; abundance: -; CDR3aa: CASTSSGQVHSPLHF; CDR3nt: TGTGCCAGCACCTCCTCTGGACAGGTTCATTCACCCCTCCACTTT
len: 13; j_gene: TRBJ1-2; v_gene: TRBV7-9; d_gene: -; abundance: -; CDR3aa: CASSEDGLQGYTF; CDR3nt: TGTGCCAGCAGCGAAGACGGGTTGCAAGGCTACACCTTC
len: 15; j_gene: TRBJ2-5; v_gene: TRBV10-1; d_gene: TRBD1; abundance: -; CDR3aa: CASSEGQGALETQYF; CDR3nt: TGCGCCAGCAGTGAGGGACAGGGGGCTTTGGAGACCCAGTACTTC
len: 14; j_gene: TRBJ2-1; v_gene: TRBV21-1; d_gene: -; abundance: -; CDR3aa: CASSERLAGGPQFF; CDR3nt: TGTGCCAGCAGCGAACGGCTAGCGGGAGGGCCTCAGTTCTTC
len: 15; j_gene: TRBJ1-6; v_gene: TRBV7-2; d_gene: -; abundance: few; CDR3aa: CASSLQGWDNSPLHF; CDR3nt: TGTGCCAGCAGCTTACAGGGCTGGGATAATTCACCCCTCCACTTT
len: 17; j_gene: TRBJ2-2; v_gene: TRBV12-5; d_gene: -; abundance: -; CDR3aa: CASGLVMTGANTGELFF; CDR3nt: TGTGCTAGTGGTTTGGTAATGACGGGAGCGAACACCGGGGAGCTGTTTTTT
len: 17; j_gene: TRBJ2-3; v_gene: TRBV11-2; d_gene: TRBD1; abundance: -; CDR3aa: CASSRGRQGSSTDTQYF; CDR3nt: TGTGCCAGCAGTAGGGGGCGGCAGGGCTCAAGCACAGATACGCAGTATTTT
len: 15; j_gene: TRBJ2-1; v_gene: TRBV6-4; d_gene: -; abundance: -; CDR3aa: CASSDRAGENNEQFF; CDR3nt: TGTGCCAGCAGTGACCGGGCAGGGGAGAACAATGAGCAGTTCTTC
len: 12; j_gene: TRBJ1-1; v_gene: TRBV18; d_gene: TRBD1; abundance: -; CDR3aa: CASSDRGVEAFF; CDR3nt: TGTGCCAGCTCAGACAGGGGCGTTGAAGCTTTCTTT
len: 14; j_gene: TRBJ1-3; v_gene: TRBV6-5; d_gene: -; abundance: -; CDR3aa: CASRPWGLRNTIYF; CDR3nt: TGTGCCAGCAGGCCCTGGGGGCTTAGAAACACCATATATTTT
len: 15; j_gene: TRBJ2-2; v_gene: TRBV7-8; d_gene: -; abundance: once; CDR3aa: CASSWRAGDTGELFF; CDR3nt: TGTGCCAGCAGCTGGAGGGCCGGAGACACCGGGGAGCTGTTTTTT
len: 15; j_gene: TRBJ2-7; v_gene: TRBV4-1; d_gene: -; abundance: -; CDR3aa: CASSLNDRLIYEQYF; CDR3nt: TGCGCCAGCAGCCTAAACGACAGGCTAATCTACGAGCAGTACTTC
len: 16; j_gene: TRBJ1-1; v_gene: TRBV5-1; d_gene: TRBD1; abundance: -; CDR3aa: CASSEGTGGRNTEAFF; CDR3nt: TGCGCCAGCAGCGAAGGGACAGGGGGTCGGAACACTGAAGCTTTCTTT
len: 17; j_gene: TRBJ2-1; v_gene: TRBV11-2; d_gene: -; abundance: -; CDR3aa: CASSLSGGLSSYNEQFF; CDR3nt: TGTGCCAGCAGCTTATCCGGGGGTTTAAGCTCCTACAATGAGCAGTTCTTC
len: 15; j_gene: TRBJ1-2; v_gene: TRBV7-2; d_gene: -; abundance: few; CDR3aa: CASSLGIGREGGYTF; CDR3nt: TGTGCCAGCAGCTTAGGGATAGGCCGGGAAGGGGGCTACACCTTC
len: 15; j_gene: TRBJ1-2; v_gene: TRBV9; d_gene: TRBD1; abundance: -; CDR3aa: CASSFSRDRGSGYTF; CDR3nt: TGTGCCAGCAGCTTCTCCCGGGACAGGGGTTCTGGCTACACCTTC
len: 16; j_gene: TRBJ1-1; v_gene: TRBV18; d_gene: -; abundance: -; CDR3aa: CASSPPAGSLNTEAFF; CDR3nt: TGTGCCAGCTCACCACCGGCTGGCAGTTTAAACACTGAAGCTTTCTTT
len: 14; j_gene: TRBJ1-1; v_gene: TRBV5-1; d_gene: TRBD1; abundance: few; CDR3aa: CASSRGTGETEAFF; CDR3nt: TGCGCCAGCAGCCGAGGGACAGGGGAAACTGAAGCTTTCTTT
len: 16; j_gene: TRBJ2-1; v_gene: TRBV6-5; d_gene: -; abundance: -; CDR3aa: CASSYSRGGSYNEQFF; CDR3nt: TGTGCCAGCAGTTACTCGAGAGGGGGTAGCTACAATGAGCAGTTCTTC
len: 14; j_gene: TRBJ2-7; v_gene: TRBV6-1; d_gene: TRBD2; abundance: -; CDR3aa: CASSEVGGAYEQYF; CDR3nt: TGTGCCAGCAGTGAAGTTGGGGGGGCCTACGAGCAGTACTTC
len: 17; j_gene: TRBJ2-3; v_gene: TRBV5-6; d_gene: -; abundance: -; CDR3aa: CASTLTPRDGPRNTQYF; CDR3nt: TGTGCCAGCACCCTCACCCCCAGGGATGGTCCCCGTAATACGCAGTATTTT
len: 12; j_gene: TRBJ2-5; v_gene: TRBV25-1; d_gene: -; abundance: -; CDR3aa: CASRTAQETQYF; CDR3nt: TGTGCCAGCAGGACAGCACAAGAGACCCAGTACTTC
len: 16; j_gene: TRBJ2-3; v_gene: TRBV5-6; d_gene: TRBD1; abundance: -; CDR3aa: CASSLGDRVSTDTQYF; CDR3nt: TGTGCCAGCAGCTTGGGGGACAGGGTCAGCACAGATACGCAGTATTTT
len: 14; j_gene: TRBJ2-3; v_gene: TRBV11-2; d_gene: TRBD2; abundance: -; CDR3aa: CASSLPVGGDTQYF; CDR3nt: TGTGCCAGCAGCTTACCTGTGGGAGGGGATACGCAGTATTTT
len: 16; j_gene: TRBJ2-5; v_gene: TRBV7-2; d_gene: TRBD2; abundance: -; CDR3aa: CASSLALSGRRETQYF; CDR3nt: TGTGCCAGCAGCTTAGCGCTCAGCGGGAGGAGAGAGACCCAGTACTTC
len: 19; j_gene: TRBJ2-1; v_gene: TRBV15; d_gene: TRBD2; abundance: -; CDR3aa: CATSRMPGTSGGQHNEQFF; CDR3nt: TGTGCCACCAGCAGAATGCCCGGGACTAGCGGGGGGCAACACAATGAGCAGTTCTTC
len: 17; j_gene: TRBJ2-2; v_gene: TRBV7-2; d_gene: TRBD2; abundance: -; CDR3aa: CASSLVELAGVTGELFF; CDR3nt: TGTGCCAGCAGCTTAGTGGAGCTAGCGGGAGTTACCGGGGAGCTGTTTTTT
len: 17; j_gene: TRBJ2-7; v_gene: TRBV27; d_gene: TRBD2; abundance: -; CDR3aa: CASSLLASGGYSYEQYF; CDR3nt: TGTGCCAGCAGTTTACTGGCTAGCGGAGGGTACTCCTACGAGCAGTACTTC
len: 18; j_gene: TRBJ2-1; v_gene: TRBV27; d_gene: TRBD1; abundance: -; CDR3aa: CASSFYKTGGFSYNEQFF; CDR3nt: TGTGCCAGCAGTTTTTACAAGACAGGGGGCTTTAGCTACAATGAGCAGTTCTTC
len: 13; j_gene: TRBJ2-1; v_gene: TRBV27; d_gene: -; abundance: -; CDR3aa: CASSPWGVNEQFF; CDR3nt: TGTGCCAGCAGTCCCTGGGGCGTCAATGAGCAGTTCTTC
len: 14; j_gene: TRBJ1-5; v_gene: TRBV28; d_gene: TRBD1; abundance: -; CDR3aa: CASSGPQGSQPQHF; CDR3nt: TGTGCCAGCAGTGGCCCACAGGGGAGTCAGCCCCAGCATTTT
len: 16; j_gene: TRBJ2-5; v_gene: TRBV27; d_gene: TRBD2; abundance: -; CDR3aa: CASSATSGREQETQYF; CDR3nt: TGTGCCAGCAGTGCCACTAGCGGGAGGGAGCAAGAGACCCAGTACTTC
len: 14; j_gene: TRBJ1-3; v_gene: TRBV18; d_gene: -; abundance: -; CDR3aa: CASSPQGRVDTIYF; CDR3nt: TGTGCCAGCTCACCACAAGGCAGGGTCGACACCATATATTTT
len: 15; j_gene: TRBJ2-1; v_gene: TRBV5-1; d_gene: -; abundance: -; CDR3aa: CASSLASGVGNEQFF; CDR3nt: TGCGCCAGCAGCTTGGCCTCGGGGGTGGGCAATGAGCAGTTCTTC
len: 14; j_gene: TRBJ1-1; v_gene: TRBV23-1; d_gene: -; abundance: -; CDR3aa: CALFGRGCRTEAFF; CDR3nt: TGCGCCCTCTTCGGGCGGGGGTGTCGGACTGAAGCTTTCTTT
len: 18; j_gene: TRBJ2-1; v_gene: TRBV30; d_gene: TRBD2; abundance: -; CDR3aa: CAWSVRGVIGGASDEQFF; CDR3nt: TGTGCCTGGAGTGTACGGGGGGTGATCGGCGGGGCTAGCGATGAGCAGTTCTTC
len: 12; j_gene: TRBJ2-7; v_gene: TRBV6-6; d_gene: -; abundance: -; CDR3aa: CASRRTDYEQYF; CDR3nt: TGTGCCAGCAGGAGGACAGACTACGAGCAGTACTTC
len: 13; j_gene: TRBJ2-5; v_gene: TRBV10-3; d_gene: -; abundance: -; CDR3aa: CAISVRGQETQYF; CDR3nt: TGTGCCATCAGTGTACGGGGACAAGAGACCCAGTACTTC
len: 17; j_gene: TRBJ2-1; v_gene: TRBV4-2; d_gene: TRBD2; abundance: -; CDR3aa: CASSQDHTAGDSNEQFF; CDR3nt: TGTGCCAGCAGCCAAGATCATACAGCGGGAGATAGTAATGAGCAGTTCTTC
len: 16; j_gene: TRBJ1-2; v_gene: TRBV7-9; d_gene: TRBD1; abundance: -; CDR3aa: CASSLGAGGASYGYTF; CDR3nt: TGTGCCAGCAGCCTAGGGGCAGGGGGCGCGAGCTATGGCTACACCTTC
len: 15; j_gene: TRBJ1-2; v_gene: TRBV6-4; d_gene: TRBD1; abundance: -; CDR3aa: CASSPGTGGAYGYTF; CDR3nt: TGTGCCAGCAGTCCCGGGACAGGGGGCGCCTATGGCTACACCTTC
len: 14; j_gene: TRBJ2-5; v_gene: TRBV7-3; d_gene: TRBD2; abundance: -; CDR3aa: CASSLTLAEETQYF; CDR3nt: TGTGCCAGCAGCTTAACGCTAGCGGAAGAGACCCAGTACTTC
len: 13; j_gene: TRBJ2-5; v_gene: TRBV14; d_gene: TRBD2; abundance: -; CDR3aa: CASSQDTSGRFHF; CDR3nt: TGTGCCAGCAGCCAAGATACTAGCGGGAGATTTCACTTC
len: 17; j_gene: TRBJ2-3; v_gene: TRBV5-1; d_gene: TRBD2; abundance: -; CDR3aa: CASSLPGLAGGQDTQYF; CDR3nt: TGCGCCAGCAGCCTACCGGGACTAGCGGGGGGGCAGGATACGCAGTATTTT
len: 17; j_gene: TRBJ2-7; v_gene: TRBV7-8; d_gene: TRBD2; abundance: few; CDR3aa: CASSRPGLAPQDYEQYF; CDR3nt: TGTGCCAGCAGTCGTCCGGGACTAGCGCCACAGGACTACGAGCAGTACTTC
len: 11; j_gene: TRBJ1-1; v_gene: TRBV5-1; d_gene: TRBD1; abundance: -; CDR3aa: CASSTGGEAFF; CDR3nt: TGCGCCAGTTCGACAGGGGGTGAAGCTTTCTTT
len: 13; j_gene: TRBJ1-1; v_gene: TRBV5-3; d_gene: -; abundance: -; CDR3aa: CARSSEPDKEAFF; CDR3nt: TGTGCCAGAAGCTCGGAACCAGACAAAGAAGCTTTCTTT
len: 17; j_gene: TRBJ1-1; v_gene: TRBV7-9; d_gene: -; abundance: -; CDR3aa: CASSLGGSRDRVTEAFF; CDR3nt: TGTGCCAGCAGCTTAGGGGGATCGAGGGATCGGGTCACTGAAGCTTTCTTT
len: 13; j_gene: TRBJ2-3; v_gene: TRBV28; d_gene: -; abundance: -; CDR3aa: CASRRTPGYSQYF; CDR3nt: TGTGCCAGCAGACGGACTCCCGGCTACTCGCAGTATTTT